This TCR beta chain was sequenced during a study of blood T cell repertoires in COVID-19. For the study at large: Acute-phase and convalescent COVID-19 samples originated in the United States, Italy and Spain. Sources were T cells, B-cell-depleted T cells, or PBMCs; the material itself was cDNA or gDNA.

Measured with immunoSEQ multiplex PCR; TCRdb has only the in-frame clones, and not every one. The table has some 110,000 clones, approximately 81% seen once. The Seattle patients joined while their infection was active and were tracked longitudinally afterward. CDR3 size: 16 residues. Germline CDR1 SGHTA, CDR2 FQGNSA. J gave up 4 bases and V 4 bases, and 12 bases lay outside the gene matches. This sequence originates from a man at least 80 years old with COVID-19, enrolled during active disease. The chain employs TRBV7-2 and TRBJ1-2, with TRBD1 identical over 7 bases. Material: peripheral blood. The CDR3 sequence: CASSSVGQLTFYGYTF. The CDR3 nucleotides are TGTGCCAGCAGCTCAGTGGGACAGCTTACCTTCTATGGCTACACCTTC. The variable domain in full, completed from reference TRBV7-2 and TRBJ1-2, reads GAGVSQSPSNKVTEKGKDVELRCDPISGHTALYWYRQSLGQGLEFLIYFQGNSAPDKSGLPSDRFSAERTGGSVSTLTIQRTQQEDSAVYLCASSSVGQLTFYGYTFGSGTRLTVV.